What follows are 8 T cell receptor beta chains derived from one specimen sequenced in a study of early T cells in non-severe SARS-CoV-2 infection. From the 5' RACE reads, TCRdb called clonotypes with MiXCR, one entry per CDR3 protein. The data hold tens of thousands of distinct CDR3 sequences, with approximately 5% observed a single time. Material for sequencing was whole blood. These receptors came from an adult who was a healthcare worker with PCR-confirmed SARS-CoV-2 infection or an uninfected control (not recorded which).

This clonotype was observed many times. The chain employs TRBV5-1 and TRBJ2-6; 10 bases align to TRBD2. The ends lost 4 bases at V and 1 base at J; junction bases unmatched: 8. There are 18 residues in the CDR3. The V gene's germline CDR1 is SGHRS and CDR2 YFSETQ. CDR3 sequence: CASSRASGGESGANVLTF. The CDR3 nucleotides are TGCGCCAGCAGCCGTGCTAGCGGGGGCGAATCTGGGGCCAACGTCCTGACTTTC.

There are many counts of this clonotype. This rearrangement joins TRBV18 to TRBJ2-5; no firm D call. Germline lookup yields CDR1 KGHSH and CDR2 LQKENI. V was trimmed by 2 bases and J by 2 bases, leaving 6 bases between them. The CDR3 loop spans 13 amino acids. DNA for the CDR3: TGTGCCAGCTCACCAGCTAGTCAAGAGACCCAGTACTTC. It yields the protein CASSPASQETQYF.

This clonotype was seen many times. The rearrangement joins TRBV7-9 to TRBJ1-1, with unresolved D. The germline V and J ends were trimmed by 4 bases and 4 bases, with 22 bases remaining between them. The CDR3 is 17 amino acids. Germline CDR1 SEHNR, CDR2 FQNEAQ (reference sequence). CDR3 region: CASSSQDIAFGRTEAFF. DNA of the CDR3: TGTGCCAGCAGCTCCCAAGATATTGCTTTTGGTCGCACTGAAGCTTTCTTT. The full variable domain, in which reference TRBV7-9 and TRBJ1-1 provide the parts outside the CDR3, is DTGVSQNPRHKITKRGQNVTFRCDPISEHNRLYWYRQTLGQGPEFLTYFQNEAQLEKSRLLSDRFSAERPKGSFSTLEIQRTEQGDSAMYLCASSSQDIAFGRTEAFFGQGTRLTVV.

In this sample, this clonotype turned up many times. The CDR3, as DNA: TGTGCCTGGAGTGAGGGGACAGTAGAAAAACTGTTTTTT. Its protein product is CAWSEGTVEKLFF. The V gene is TRBV30, the J gene TRBJ1-4, with TRBD1 matching over 7 bases. Looked up from germline, CDR1 is GTSNPN and CDR2 is SVGIG (reference sequence). Trimming at V came to 1 base and at J to 8 bases, leaving 4 bases not matched to a gene. The CDR3 contains 13 residues.

This clonotype is judged medium-sized (0.01 to 0.1%). This rearrangement joins TRBV29-1 to TRBJ2-7; D perhaps matches TRBD2 (6 bases). Trimming stripped 7 bases from V and 4 bases from J, with 11 bases between. This CDR3 contains 11 residues. CDR1 is SQVTM, CDR2 ANQGSEA, per germline. CDR3 amino acids: CSGGTEYEQYF. CDR3 in DNA: TGCAGCGGCGGGACCGAGTACGAGCAGTACTTC.

On this clonotype: Being one base from a much bigger clone, this may be a read error. This rearrangement joins TRBV7-9 to TRBJ1-1; 7 bases are a match to TRBD1. CDR3 size: 12 residues. The J segment lost 10 bases and the V segment lost 5 bases, leaving 7 bases of the junction unmatched. CDR1 and CDR2 (germline): SEHNR, FQNEAQ (reference sequence). CDR3 loop: CASSRDSHPAFF. CDR3 DNA: TGTGCCAGCAGCCGGGACAGTCATCCAGCTTTCTTT.

Only a few counts were recorded for this clonotype. The V gene is TRBV20-1, the J gene TRBJ1-5, with D possibly TRBD1 on 6 matching bases. The CDR3 totals 14 residues. V dropped 6 bases and J dropped 3 bases, with 15 bases sitting between them. CDR1 and CDR2 from the germline V gene are DFQATT and SNEGSKA (reference sequence). The CDR3 loop reads CSARGGENNQPQHF. The CDR3 nucleotides are TGCAGTGCCCGAGGGGGAGAAAACAATCAGCCCCAGCATTTT.

Many counts were recorded for this clonotype. V gene TRBV13 combines with J gene TRBJ2-2, with D possibly matching TRBD2 (6 bases). With 5 bases removed from V and 5 bases from J, the gap between germline ends came to 21 bases. CDR3 size: 17 residues. Germline lookup yields CDR1 PRHDT and CDR2 FYEKMQ (reference sequence). The chain's CDR3 is CASSSVAGGDVTGELFF. The CDR3 DNA reads as TGTGCCAGCAGCAGCGTCGCCGGCGGGGATGTTACCGGGGAGCTGTTTTTT.